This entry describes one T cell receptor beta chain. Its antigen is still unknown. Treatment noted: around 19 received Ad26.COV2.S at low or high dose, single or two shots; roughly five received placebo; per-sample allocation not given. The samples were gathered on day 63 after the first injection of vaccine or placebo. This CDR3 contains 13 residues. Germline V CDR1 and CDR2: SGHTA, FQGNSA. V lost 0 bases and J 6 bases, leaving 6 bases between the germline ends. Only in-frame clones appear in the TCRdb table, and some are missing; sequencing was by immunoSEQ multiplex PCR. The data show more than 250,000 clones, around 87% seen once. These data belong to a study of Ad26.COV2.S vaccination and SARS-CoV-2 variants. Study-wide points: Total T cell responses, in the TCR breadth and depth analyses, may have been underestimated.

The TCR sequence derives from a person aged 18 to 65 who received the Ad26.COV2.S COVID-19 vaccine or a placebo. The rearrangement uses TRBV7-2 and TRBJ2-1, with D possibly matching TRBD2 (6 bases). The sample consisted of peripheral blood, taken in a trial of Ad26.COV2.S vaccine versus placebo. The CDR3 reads CASSLAGGNEQFF. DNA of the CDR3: TGTGCCAGCAGCTTAGCGGGGGGCAATGAGCAGTTCTTC.